This record concerns one TCR beta chain sequence. Sequencing of TCR beta was performed on blood CD8+ and CD4+ T cells. CD8+ and CD4+ T cells were negatively isolated; TEMRA cells were FACS-enriched. The sample is drawn from a study of CD8 T cells in Susac syndrome. Germline CDR1 is GTSNPN and CDR2 is SVGIG (reference sequence). CDR3 length: 14 amino acids. J was trimmed by 7 bases and V by 8 bases; bases with no gene match: 13. Reverse transcription of roughly 0.45 to 1 ug RNA was carried out with random hexamers. It was immunoSEQ multiplex PCR that amplified TCR beta CDR3 across 54 Vbeta and 13 Jbeta. TCRdb passed the immunoSEQ multiplex PCR reads through MiXCR, listing each CDR3 protein once. The table lists approximately 110,000 distinct CDR3 sequences, approximately 96% of them singletons, with over 0.065% in the top ten.

The rearrangement joins TRBV30 to TRBJ1-2, with TRBD1 matching over 10 bases. This receptor was taken from a human donor in good health. What was sequenced was CD4+ T cells from PBMCs. The CDR3 sequence is CAAIPGQGIGGYTF. The CDR3 DNA follows: TGTGCCGCTATTCCGGGACAGGGGATCGGTGGCTACACCTTC.